This T cell receptor beta chain was observed in a study of cytomegalovirus exposure and HLA in healthy donors. Study background: Ancestry clustering placed 81% of under 450 genotyped donors in the Caucasian-associated cluster.

PCR used 60 Vbeta primers and 13 Jbeta primers. The protocol was immunoSEQ multiplex PCR, while the TCRdb copy is restricted to in-frame clones and leaves out a portion. The repertoire holds about 110,000 clones, with 76% as singletons. Study-level points and caveats: An observed cluster of highly shared sequence variants was recorded as a likely sequencing artifact.

Worth noting for this clone: The antigen is unknown.

The source of this sequence is a man between 35 and 55 years old in good health and CMV-seropositive. Sequencing used PBMCs.

The CDR3 loop is CASSVGQLSNEKLFF. In DNA, the CDR3 is TGTGCCAGCAGCGTAGGGCAGTTATCTAATGAAAAACTGTTTTTT. This chain uses TRBV9 with TRBJ1-4, with D uncertain. V lost 0 bases and J lost 3, with 9 bases in between. The germline V gene has CDR1 SGDLS and CDR2 YYNGEE. This CDR3 is 15 amino acids long.